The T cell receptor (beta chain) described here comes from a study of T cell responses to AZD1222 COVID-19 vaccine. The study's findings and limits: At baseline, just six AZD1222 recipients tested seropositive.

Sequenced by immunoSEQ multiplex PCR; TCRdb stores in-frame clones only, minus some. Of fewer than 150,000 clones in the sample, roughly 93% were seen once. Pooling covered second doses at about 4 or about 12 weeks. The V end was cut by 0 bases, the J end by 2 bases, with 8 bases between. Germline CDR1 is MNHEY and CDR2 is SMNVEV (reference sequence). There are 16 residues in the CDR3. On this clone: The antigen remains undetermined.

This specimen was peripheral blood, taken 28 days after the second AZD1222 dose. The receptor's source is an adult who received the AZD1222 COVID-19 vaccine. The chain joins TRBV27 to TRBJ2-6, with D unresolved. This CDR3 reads CASSLSPLTGANVLTF. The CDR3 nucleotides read TGTGCCAGCAGTTTATCGCCCCTGACTGGGGCCAACGTCCTGACTTTC.